This T cell receptor (beta chain) is drawn from a study of blood T cell repertoires in COVID-19. The table came from immunoSEQ multiplex PCR; TCRdb's copy has only in-frame clones and leaves some out. The data contain approximately 250,000 clones, roughly 86% of them singletons. This clone was counted at least ten times. This TCR was recovered from a woman younger than 45 who had recovered from COVID-19. The sequenced material came from PBMCs or T cells enriched from blood (not recorded which).

Written as DNA, the CDR3 is TGTGCCACCGGGACTAGCGGGACCCATGAGCAGTTCTTC. Translating gives CATGTSGTHEQFF. The genes are TRBV15 and TRBJ2-1, with 13 nucleotides matching TRBD2. V lost 8 bases and J lost 8; bases outside the gene matches: 3. The germline V gene has CDR1 LNHNV and CDR2 YYDKDF (reference sequence). CDR3 length: 13 residues. Filled out from reference TRBV15 and TRBJ2-1, the complete variable domain reads DAMVIQNPRYQVTQFGKPVTLSCSQTLNHNVMYWYQQKSSQAPKLLFHYYDKDFNNEADTPDNFQSRRPNTSFCFLDIRSPGLGDTAMYLCATGTSGTHEQFFGPGTRLTVL.